The source of this T cell receptor (beta chain) is a study of blood T cell repertoires in COVID-19. On the study more broadly: The analysed material was cDNA or gDNA that came from T cells, B-cell-depleted T cells, or PBMCs.

The authors' processing: Estimation of nucleated cell counts relied on the amplification of reference gene primers. The method was immunoSEQ multiplex PCR; TCRdb's version includes in-frame clones alone and lacks a portion of them. For V, J and clone size, that table is used; D and trimming come from the DNA. The data show roughly 190,000 clones, approximately 73% seen once. The CDR3 extends over 15 amino acids. CDR1 SGHDT and CDR2 YYEEEE come from the germline V gene. Trimming removed 3 bases at V and 0 bases at J, with 10 bases between. Participant ages covered roughly 18 to 89 years across 25 or so US areas. Each participant's cohort was designated according to participant-reported clinical history.

The clonotype comes from a woman aged 45-65 years with acute COVID-19. The source material was PBMCs or T cells enriched from blood (not recorded which). This chain links TRBV5-6 with TRBJ1-5; no clear D gene. The CDR3 DNA is TGTGCCAGCAGCTATACCCCAGATAGCAATCAGCCCCAGCATTTT. Its protein product is CASSYTPDSNQPQHF.